The text below deals with one T cell receptor beta chain. Its antigen target is currently unknown. Per-nucleotide qualities are absent, and no much larger clonotype sits a single base away. The data stem from a study of cytomegalovirus exposure and HLA in healthy donors (dated 2017 in TCRdb). Looking at the study overall: An earlier analysis of approximately 600 of the donors reported 250 to 350 Gb of sequence data and 120 million or so unique TCR beta sequences from about 180 million T cells. An early release that covered around 590 HLA-typed donors contained approximately 300 gigabases of sequencing data and around 80 million unique TCR sequences. Of the roughly 400 genotyped donors, approximately 83% fell in the genetic ancestry cluster associated with self-reported Caucasian donors. The aim of the study was to test whether cataloging public T cell receptors could identify signatures of past pathogen exposure. Using immunosequencing, the study profiled T cell repertoires from fewer than 850 subjects and related those repertoires to cytomegalovirus serostatus. In addition to the first cohort of roughly 670 subjects, a separate validation cohort of 120 different subjects was used. High-throughput TCR immunosequencing, statistical association of individual TCRs with disease status, and machine learning were combined to predict cytomegalovirus infection status. A later analysis re-analyzed previously published TCR beta repertoires from approximately 670 donors and added high-resolution HLA genotyping to study TCR occurrence patterns. Rather than using new phenotypic data, the later analysis identified candidate immune exposures from TCR beta sequences and from how often those sequences occurred across donors. To decide whether each TCR beta V gene segment behaved as functional or pseudogenic, an earlier analysis of several hundred of the donors relied on high-throughput TCR beta sequencing. Alongside the repertoire data, information on donor age, sex, ethnicity and CMV serostatus was compiled. In a later genetic analysis, genome-wide SNP genotypes for about 55% of the roughly 670 donors were used, and that subset was treated as a discovery cohort. Every discovery cohort repertoire had been produced on one sequencing platform. HLA typing included class I and class II loci at four-digit resolution. Typing coverage varied by locus: roughly 629-630 donors for A, B, C, DRB1 and DQB1; under 550 for DQA1; approximately 570 for DPA1; fewer than 480 for DPB1. Roughly five DR-DQ haplotypes were handled as single units for association and clustering because linkage in the cohort was strong. Across under 500 genotyped donors of the cohort, an average of roughly 250,000 unique TCR beta nucleotide sequences per donor were sequenced, and roughly 18% of those sequences were non-productive. Study-wide conclusions, independent of this receptor: It was suggested by the authors that the approach could potentially be generalized to other disease states and immunological phenotypes. A further reported finding was that TCR beta sequences accurately predicted the HLA-A and HLA-B alleles for most subjects in the first cohort. A cluster of highly shared sequence variants was judged likely to represent a technical artifact of the sequencing pipeline. While some public TCRs were present in many individuals, most TCR sequences turned up only very rarely across donors. This cohort had only TCR beta chains sequenced, and the lack of alpha or paired-chain data limited which features could be detected. Because some donors lacked HLA typing at each locus, the association tests relied only on the typed subset. The study gave a list of some 150 TCR beta chains associated with cytomegalovirus. Roughly 15 rarely observed V segments, including chromosome 9 orphons, were excluded from the earlier analysis of about 610 of the donors because counts were too low. The 87-base-pair reads could not distinguish some IMGT-functional V segments, including TRBV6-2 and TRBV6-3, so those segments were excluded. According to a later genetic analysis, donors in an Asian-associated ancestry cluster had fewer N-insertions in productive TCRs than the roughly 700-donor mean. In a later genetic analysis, a missense DCLRE1C variant was associated with V-gene and J-gene trimming of TCR beta chains, and the association was replicated in an independent cohort. A later analysis found that HLA-associated TCR beta chains were more clonally expanded and had lower generation probabilities than equally common non-associated chains. The classifier was reported to diagnose cytomegalovirus status with high specificity and sensitivity in both the original cohort and the validation cohort. In an earlier analysis of some 550 of the donors, most TCR beta V segments were observed in productive rearrangements about 90% or about 30% of the time, broadly matching IMGT annotations. In a later analysis, TCR association rates were found to vary across HLA loci, with the most associated TCRs seen for DRB1 alleles and the fewest for HLA-C alleles. Correlated functional status among segregating V segments might reflect linkage disequilibrium, but an unknown experimental factor could not be ruled out. Immune exposure information for the cohort was limited to CMV serostatus. Strong co-occurrence of HLA alleles, especially DR and DQ, made assigning TCR associations to individual alleles difficult. In vitro tests confirmed that a few of the cytomegalovirus-associated TCR beta chains recognize cytomegalovirus antigens. The presence/absence analyses assumed that sequencing depth was roughly uniform across donors, and that assumption may not be true. Most CMV-associated TCR beta chains appeared to be HLA-restricted in a later analysis, and the HLA associations seemed to be driven largely by CMV exposure. According to a later analysis, parvovirus B19, influenza, CMV and Epstein-Barr virus appeared linked to several top co-occurrence clusters. In a later analysis, some 17,000 TCR beta sequences were associated with specific HLA alleles at a false discovery rate of 0.05.

Trimming leaves V shorter by 5 bases and J shorter by 6 bases, with the junction holding 11 bases beyond the gene matches. The CDR3 numbers 15 residues from cysteine through phenylalanine. Just CDR3 DNA is preserved here, 45 bases in frame from base 1. Reading the germline V gene (reference sequence) gives CDR1 MNHEY and CDR2 SMNVEV. In total, approximately 700 healthy bone marrow donors made up the cohort. At the time of sampling, all cohort members were nominally healthy, though unrecorded immune exposures were likely present. The donor was CMV seronegative and belonged to the group of under 400 seronegative cohort members. A peripheral blood sample was provided by each donor, and peripheral blood mononuclear cells were used for TCR beta sequencing. The Qiagen DNeasy Blood Extraction Kit was used to extract genomic DNA from the blood cell samples. The library was generated by the immunoSEQ multiplex PCR assay. A mixture of 60 forward primers for TCR Vbeta segments and 13 reverse primers for TCR Jbeta segments was used in the multiplex PCR. A multiplex PCR assay on genomic DNA amplified the CDR3 region of rearranged TCR beta genes. Amplified TCR beta libraries were sequenced as 87-base-pair reads on the Illumina HiSeq System. The authors' analysis ran thus. A later analysis tallied roughly 76 million unique TCR beta chains across the 550 to 850 repertoires, and around 10 million of those chains were shared by two or more donors. A nearest-neighbor algorithm error-corrected the raw reads and collapsed the reads into unique sequences, merging closely related sequences to remove PCR and sequencing errors. To assign V, D and J gene segments, CDR3 sequences were aligned to IMGT reference sequences. For a sequence to be retained, at least a six-nucleotide match to both a V gene segment and a J gene segment was required. Rearrangements were called productive when the CDR3 lacked stop codons and stayed in frame with V and J; all others were non-productive. Following IMGT convention, CDR3 was defined as the stretch from the second conserved V-encoded cysteine up to the conserved J-encoded phenylalanine. The earlier analysis of about 590 of the donors excluded sequences that lacked an unambiguous match to a single V gene segment. An earlier analysis of fewer than 650 of the donors classified V segments as functional when productive rearrangements were above 56.7% and as segregating when the standard deviation between donors was above 5%. A statistical classification framework was developed to diagnose cytomegalovirus status using the catalog of TCR beta chain sequences. A later analysis assigned V and J genes by comparing TCR nucleotide sequences with IMGT/GENE-DB human TR gene sequences. A later analysis assigned CDR3 sequences and most-parsimonious VDJ recombination scenarios with the TCRdist pipeline. In a later analysis, every TCR beta chain was defined by the combination of its CDR3 amino acid sequence and its V-gene family, and reads without a unique V-gene family were dropped. To address suspected cross-contamination and a sequencing artifact, a later analysis removed roughly 640 highly shared, low-generation-probability nucleotide sequences. In a later analysis, a clonal expansion index for each public chain was calculated from normalized within-repertoire ranks of inferred template counts. A later analysis computed generation probabilities with a VDJ recombination model fitted to out-of-frame rearrangements, and checked the results against IGoR. In a later analysis, hypergeometric tests were used to score TCR-TCR, TCR-HLA and TCR-CMV co-occurrence, with a repertoire-size bias correction applied to TCR pairs. A later analysis estimated false discovery rates by permuting HLA or CMV assignments 20 times. In a later analysis, co-occurring TCRs were grouped using DBSCAN, with TCRdist sequence similarity added in when clustering inside HLA-allele-positive subsets. Co-occurrence clustering excluded repertoires with fewer than 30,000 or more than 120,000 public chains, plus five with anomalous nucleotide sharing. Here the immuneACCESS table is served through TCRdb, limited to in-frame sequences with V and J called. Missing clones are a known gap in these copies; in checked studies unresolved V genes cover under half, and the rest lacks a known reason. V, J and clone size derive from that table, while D and trimming were established from the DNA sequence. For this sample there are approximately 210,000 clones; roughly 79% appear just once. The ten largest clones capture 1.5% to 2% of the sample.

Sequencing was performed on PBMCs. The rearranged segments are TRBV27 and TRBJ2-3; 7 bases in the junction line up with TRBD2. This receptor was obtained from a male donor in good health and CMV-seronegative. The nucleotide sequence is given as TGTGCCAGCAGTCTCTGGGCGGGAGCGGAGGATACGCAGTATTTT. Its amino acids are CASSLWAGAEDTQYF.